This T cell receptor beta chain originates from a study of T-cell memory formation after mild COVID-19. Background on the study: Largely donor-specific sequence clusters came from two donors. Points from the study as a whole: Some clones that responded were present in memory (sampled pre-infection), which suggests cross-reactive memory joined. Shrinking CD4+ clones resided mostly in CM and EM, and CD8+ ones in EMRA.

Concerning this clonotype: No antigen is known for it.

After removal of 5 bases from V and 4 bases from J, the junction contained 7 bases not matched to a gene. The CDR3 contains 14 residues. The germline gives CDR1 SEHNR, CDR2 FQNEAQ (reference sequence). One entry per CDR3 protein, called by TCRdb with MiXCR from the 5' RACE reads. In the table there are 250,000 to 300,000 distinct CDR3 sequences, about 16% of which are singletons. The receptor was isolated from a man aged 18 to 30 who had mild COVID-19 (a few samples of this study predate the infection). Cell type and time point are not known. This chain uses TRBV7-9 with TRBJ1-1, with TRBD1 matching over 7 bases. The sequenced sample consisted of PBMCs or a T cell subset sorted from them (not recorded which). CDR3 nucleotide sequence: TGTGCCAGCAGCGTAACGACAGGGCCCACTGAAGCTTTCTTT. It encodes CASSVTTGPTEAFF.